This section outlines one TCR beta chain sequence together with its context. Assay: immunoSEQ multiplex PCR; the TCRdb copy retains only in-frame clones and omits some. In the table there are about 2.4 million clones, roughly 93% of which are singletons. This sample was taken from a study of shared clonotypes between healthy human individuals. The CDR3 is made up of 14 amino acids. V was clipped by 5 bases and J by 1 base, with 8 bases between them. Germline CDR1 is LGHNA and CDR2 is YNFKEQ. What was sequenced was naive CD4+ T cells from PBMCs. This sample's subset: CD45RA+ positively selected. This TCR derives from a man between 18 and 29 years old in good health. Some clones in this sample may be carry-over from other donors' samples. The chain employs TRBV4-2 and TRBJ2-2; a possible D gene is TRBD1 (6 bases). The CDR3 is CASSSDRNTGELFF. The CDR3 coding sequence is TGTGCCAGCAGCTCGGACAGGAACACCGGGGAGCTGTTTTTT.